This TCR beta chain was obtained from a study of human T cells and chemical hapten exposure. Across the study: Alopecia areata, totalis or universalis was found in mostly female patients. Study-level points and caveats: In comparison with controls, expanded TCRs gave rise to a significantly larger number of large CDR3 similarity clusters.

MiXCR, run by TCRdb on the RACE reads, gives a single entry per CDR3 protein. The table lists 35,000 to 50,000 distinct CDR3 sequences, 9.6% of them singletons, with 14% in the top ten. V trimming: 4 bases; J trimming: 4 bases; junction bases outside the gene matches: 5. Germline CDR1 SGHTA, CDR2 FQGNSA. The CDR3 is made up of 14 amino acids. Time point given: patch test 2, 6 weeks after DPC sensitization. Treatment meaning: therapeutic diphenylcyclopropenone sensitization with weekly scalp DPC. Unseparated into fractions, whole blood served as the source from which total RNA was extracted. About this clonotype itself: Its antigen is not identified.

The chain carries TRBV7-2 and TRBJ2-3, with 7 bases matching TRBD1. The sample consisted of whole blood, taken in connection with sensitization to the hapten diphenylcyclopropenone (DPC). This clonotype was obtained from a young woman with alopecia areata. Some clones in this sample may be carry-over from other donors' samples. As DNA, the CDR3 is TGTGCCAGCAGCTCGGGGACAGCGCCAGATACGCAGTATTTT. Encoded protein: CASSSGTAPDTQYF.